Below, 27 T cell receptor beta chains from the same sample are listed, as sequenced in a study of blood T cells in healthy people across ages. Next came a second PCR, run for roughly 6 to 11 cycles, which used a sample-barcoded 5' primer along with a J-beta primer mix. In TCRdb, the 5' RACE reads were re-called with MiXCR into one record per CDR3 protein. The sample has hundreds of thousands of distinct CDR3 sequences; about 50% are singletons. The sequenced sample consisted of blood. Every receptor here comes from a woman older than 75 in good health.

A single count supports this clonotype. This chain uses TRBV2 with TRBJ2-3, with 8 bases identical to TRBD1. J gave up 0 bases and V 3 bases, and 2 bases lay outside the gene matches. The CDR3 runs 15 residues. Germline CDR1 reads SNHLY; CDR2 reads FYNNEI. CDR3 protein: CASSDWDRSTDTQYF. DNA for the CDR3: TGTGCCAGCAGTGACTGGGACAGGAGCACAGATACGCAGTATTTT. The full variable domain, with the rest looked up from reference TRBV2 and TRBJ2-3, is EPEVTQTPSHQVTQMGQEVILRCVPISNHLYFYWYRQILGQKVEFLVSFYNNEISEKSEIFDDQFSVERPDGSNFTLKIRSTKLEDSAMYFCASSDWDRSTDTQYFGPGTRLTVL.

The chain links TRBV20-1 to TRBJ2-3; D tentatively reads TRBD1 or TRBD2 (5 bases each). Per the germline V gene, CDR1 is DFQATT and CDR2 is SNEGSKA (reference sequence). Trimming took 3 bases from V and 8 from J, leaving 12 bases between them. This CDR3 is built from 12 residues. CDR3 sequence reads: CSARGRVRTQYF. In DNA form, the CDR3 reads TGCAGTGCTAGGGGGCGGGTGCGTACGCAGTATTTT.

Many counts were recorded for this clonotype. The chain carries TRBV7-3 and TRBJ2-3; 9 positions match TRBD2. The V and J ends lost 5 bases and 0 bases, in that order; junction bases with no gene match: 9. This CDR3 region has 17 residues. Germline V gives CDR1 SGHTA, CDR2 FQGTGA. As DNA, the CDR3 is TGTGCCAGCAGCCTCTGCCTAGCGGGGACCAGCACAGATACGCAGTATTTT. It encodes CASSLCLAGTSTDTQYF. The full variable domain, with the rest looked up from reference TRBV7-3 and TRBJ2-3, is GAGVSQTPSNKVTEKGKYVELRCDPISGHTALYWYRQSLGQGPEFLIYFQGTGAADDSGLPNDRFFAVRPEGSVSTLKIQRTERGDSAVYLCASSLCLAGTSTDTQYFGPGTRLTVL.

Concerning this clonotype: Given a much more abundant clone one base away, this may be a read error. V and J are TRBV9 and TRBJ2-1; D gene unclear. The CDR3 extends over 12 amino acids. The germline CDR1 and CDR2 sequences are SGDLS and YYNGEE. V was trimmed by 6 bases and J by 5 bases, leaving 9 bases between them. The CDR3 region has the DNA TGTGCCAGCACCGGAAACGACAATGAGCAGTTCTTC. Residues: CASTGNDNEQFF. Full variable domain (rest looked up from reference TRBV9 and TRBJ2-1): DSGVTQTPKHLITATGQRVTLRCSPRSGDLSVYWYQQSLDQGLQFLIQYYNGEERAKGNILERFSAQQFPDLHSELNLSSLELGDSALYFCASTGNDNEQFFGPGTRLTVL.

The sample holds one count of this clonotype. Just one base apart from a much larger clone, this may be a read error. The chain has TRBV29-1 and TRBJ2-5, with D uncertain. Germline V gene sequence: CDR1 SQVTM, CDR2 ANQGSEA. Trimming removed 0 bases from V and 12 bases from J, with 11 bases in between. This CDR3 is 11 amino acids long. CDR3: CSVEDSPREYF. The DNA of the CDR3 is TGCAGCGTTGAAGATTCGCCTCGGGAGTACTTC.

This clonotype was found a few times. The chain links TRBV10-3 to TRBJ2-1, with 8 bases aligning to TRBD2. This CDR3 spans 16 amino acids. CDR1 and CDR2 from the germline V gene are ENHRY and SYGVKD. V lost 3 bases, J lost 10 bases, and 14 bases stayed unmatched. CDR3 nucleotides: TGTGCCATCAGTGACTCCCGGACTAGCTCGGGGACCGAGCAGTTCTTC. Its protein is CAISDSRTSSGTEQFF.

Comments on this clonotype: Germline and junction disagree at one end, which may indicate a read error. The chain uses TRBV28 and TRBJ1-2, with D possibly matching TRBD1 (5 bases). The CDR3 sequence is 15 residues long. From germline, CDR1 is MDHEN and CDR2 SYDVKM. CDR3 nucleotide sequence: TGTGCCAGCAGTTTGCGACAGATCGCTAACTATGACTACACCTTC. It yields the protein CASSLRQIANYDYTF.

This clonotype was counted ten times or more. The genes are TRBV2 and TRBJ2-3; no reliable D call. Germline V gene data show CDR1 as SNHLY and CDR2 as FYNNEI. The CDR3 length is 14 residues. Trimming stripped 9 bases from V and 4 bases from J, with 17 bases between. This CDR3 reads CAREYGATPDTQYF. The CDR3 DNA sequence: TGTGCCAGAGAGTACGGAGCTACCCCAGATACGCAGTATTTT.

This chain joins TRBV4-2 and TRBJ2-6; D call uncertain. The CDR3 spans 16 residues. The germline V gene has CDR1 LGHNA and CDR2 YNFKEQ. Between the trimmed V and J ends, which lost 1 base and 1 base, there was a span of 8 bases. The CDR3 here is CASSQGPQSGANVLTF. DNA for the CDR3: TGTGCCAGCAGCCAAGGACCGCAATCTGGGGCCAACGTCCTGACTTTC.

The J gene is TRBJ2-7, the V gene TRBV2, with 7 bases fitting TRBD1. CDR1 is SNHLY and CDR2 is FYNNEI in the germline V gene. After removal of 1 base from V and 0 bases from J, the junction contained 3 bases not matched to a gene. The CDR3 is made up of 15 amino acids. The CDR3 DNA reads as TGTGCCAGCAGTGAAGGGGACAGCAGCTCCTACGAGCAGTACTTC. This sequence encodes CASSEGDSSSYEQYF.

Concerning this clonotype: One end of the junction varies from germline; a read error may be responsible. The chain carries TRBV6-6 and TRBJ2-7; D ambiguous. Looked up from germline, CDR1 is MNHNY and CDR2 is SVGAGI (reference sequence). The CDR3 covers 12 residues. The CDR3 sequence: CANSRVPDEQYF. In DNA, the CDR3 is TGTGCCAACAGTCGAGTACCCGACGAGCAGTACTTC.

This clonotype was recorded at least ten times. V is TRBV28 and J is TRBJ2-7; TRBD2 matches 8 bases. This CDR3 region has 14 residues. Germline assignment: CDR1 MDHEN and CDR2 SYDVKM. The V gene end was trimmed by 5 bases and the J gene end by 2 bases; junction bases not matched to a gene: 5. CDR3 residues: CASSTSGYTYEQYF. Here the CDR3 DNA reads TGTGCCAGCAGTACTAGCGGCTATACCTACGAGCAGTACTTC. Looking up the rest from reference TRBV28 and TRBJ2-7 gives the full variable domain: DVKVTQSSRYLVKRTGEKVFLECVQDMDHENMFWYRQDPGLGLRLIYFSYDVKMKEKGDIPEGYSVSREKKERFSLILESASTNQTSMYLCASSTSGYTYEQYFGPGTRLTVT.

For this clonotype: Just one base apart from a much larger clone, this may be a read error. The V and J genes are TRBV27 and TRBJ1-2, with TRBD1 as a possible D gene (5 bases). Germline CDR1 is MNHEY and CDR2 is SMNVEV (reference sequence). The CDR3 has 14 amino acids. The CDR3 is CASSPHSGENGHTF. CDR3 coding DNA: TGTGCCAGCAGTCCCCATTCGGGGGAAAATGGCCACACCTTC.

This clonotype showed up just once. This sequence may be a read error, since a much larger clone differs from it by one base. In DNA, the CDR3 is TGCAGCGTTGGACACACCGGGGAGCTGTTTTTT. The encoded protein is CSVGHTGELFF. V gene TRBV29-1 combines with J gene TRBJ2-2; D is unclear. The CDR3 loop spans 11 amino acids. The V gene's germline CDR1 is SQVTM and CDR2 ANQGSEA. V was pared by 4 bases and J by 3 bases, with 3 bases between.

J is TRBJ2-1 and V is TRBV2; TRBD1 or TRBD2 may be the D gene (5 bases each). The V gene's germline CDR1 is SNHLY and CDR2 FYNNEI. Deletions cut 6 bases from V and 4 bases from J, with 16 bases between. The CDR3 totals 15 residues. For the CDR3, the DNA is TGTGCCAGCAGCGAACAGAGAGGGGAATACAATGAGCAGTTCTTC. As protein: CASSEQRGEYNEQFF.

This clonotype was found a few times. This sequence joins TRBV3-1 and TRBJ1-5; 9 bases align to TRBD1. J lost 4 bases, V lost 3 bases, and 7 bases had no gene match. This CDR3 is built from 16 residues. Germline loops: CDR1 LGHDT, CDR2 YNNKEL (reference sequence). CDR3 coding DNA: TGTGCCAGCAGCCAGGGGGGACAGGGTGGGAATCAGCCCCAGCATTTT. This translates into CASSQGGQGGNQPQHF.

The V call is TRBV5-6, the J call TRBJ1-2; TRBD1 aligns across 7 bases. In germline, CDR1 is SGHDT, CDR2 YYEEEE. CDR3 length equals 13 residues. V lost 4 bases and J lost 7; bases outside the gene matches: 7. CDR3 loop: CASSGTAPRGYTF. The CDR3 nucleotides read TGTGCCAGCAGCGGGACAGCCCCCCGTGGCTACACCTTC.

This rearrangement joins TRBV4-2 to TRBJ1-2; 10 bases are shared with TRBD1. This CDR3 is built from 16 residues. CDR1 is LGHNA and CDR2 is YNFKEQ in the germline V gene. V was pared by 3 bases and J by 2 bases, with 6 bases of the junction left unmatched. Written as DNA, the CDR3 is TGTGCCAGCAGCCAGGGGGGGACAGGGGCGAACTATGGCTACACCTTC. Translating it yields CASSQGGTGANYGYTF.

The sample holds many counts of this clonotype. This chain joins TRBV11-2 and TRBJ2-3; tentatively, D is TRBD2 (5 bases). The CDR3 has 16 amino acids. V was cut by 3 bases and J by 2 bases, with 15 bases left in between. The germline CDR1 and CDR2 sequences are SGHAT and FQNNGV. CDR3 nucleotide sequence: TGTGCCAGCAGCTTTCGGCGGGCCTCTTTCACAGATACGCAGTATTTT. It is translated as CASSFRRASFTDTQYF.

The sample holds many counts of this clonotype. The genes are TRBV20-1 and TRBJ2-1; a possible D gene is TRBD2 (6 bases). This CDR3 is built from 14 residues. Germline CDR1 DFQATT, CDR2 SNEGSKA (reference sequence). Trimming took off 0 bases at V and 6 bases at J, with 12 bases between the two ends. CDR3 in amino acids: CSAREAGRTNEQFF. In nucleotides, the CDR3 is TGCAGTGCTAGAGAGGCGGGGCGAACCAATGAGCAGTTCTTC.

The chain combines TRBV7-3 with TRBJ1-1; TRBD1 matches 9 bases. Germline trimming cut 6 bases from V and 4 bases from J; bases unmatched to any gene: 6. The CDR3 is 14 residues long. The V gene's germline CDR1 is SGHTA and CDR2 FQGTGA. In nucleotides, the CDR3 is TGTGCCAGCAGAAAACAGGGGGCCCGCACTGAAGCTTTCTTT. This translates into CASRKQGARTEAFF.

This clonotype was recorded once. Since a much larger clone is just one base distant, this may be a read error. V and J are TRBV9 and TRBJ2-1; 7 nucleotides agree with TRBD1. Germline V gene sequence: CDR1 SGDLS, CDR2 YYNGEE. The V gene end was trimmed by 4 bases and the J gene end by 4 bases; junction bases not matched to a gene: 11. The CDR3 is made up of 16 amino acids. CDR3 coding DNA: TGTGCCAGCAGCTTAAACCCAGGGGGTAGGTACAATGAGCAGTTCTTC. As protein: CASSLNPGGRYNEQFF.

The CDR3 DNA reads TGCAGCGTCGTAGGCACAGCCCCCTACAATGAGCAGTTCTTC. This codes for CSVVGTAPYNEQFF. V gene TRBV29-1 combines with J gene TRBJ2-1, with no clear D. The CDR3 contains 14 residues. V was clipped by 6 bases and J by 2 bases, with 14 bases between them. CDR1 and CDR2 (germline): SQVTM, ANQGSEA.

Remarks on this clonotype: An end of the junction differs from the germline gene, which may be a read error. V gene TRBV2 combines with J gene TRBJ2-7; 10 bases map to TRBD1. CDR3 length equals 14 residues. CDR1 is SNHLY, CDR2 FYNNEI, per germline. The chain's CDR3 is CARERTGGTYEQYF. In nucleotides, the CDR3 is TGTGCCAGAGAGAGGACAGGGGGAACCTATGAGCAGTACTTC.

At least ten counts were recorded for this clonotype. The rearrangement joins TRBV28 to TRBJ2-1; D might be TRBD1 or TRBD2, each matching 5 bases. CDR1 is MDHEN, CDR2 SYDVKM, per germline. Trimming removed 11 bases at V and 7 bases at J, with 15 bases between. The CDR3 runs to 12 residues. This CDR3 is CAGKGTRNEQFF. In nucleotides, the CDR3 is TGTGCCGGAAAAGGGACCCGGAATGAGCAGTTCTTC.

This clonotype appeared a few times. The V and J genes are TRBV20-1 and TRBJ1-1; possibly TRBD1 for D (5 bases). The CDR3 extends over 14 amino acids. Germline V gene data show CDR1 as DFQATT and CDR2 as SNEGSKA (reference sequence). The ends were cut back, 0 bases at V and 6 bases at J, with 14 bases in the middle. CDR3 sequence: CSARDLRAGAEAFF. In nucleotides, the CDR3 is TGCAGTGCTAGAGATCTGAGGGCGGGGGCTGAAGCTTTCTTT.

The V and J genes are TRBV27 and TRBJ2-5; 11 bases are shared with TRBD1. J lost 11 bases, V lost 1 base, and 12 bases had no gene match. This CDR3 has 16 residues. Germline V gene data show CDR1 as MNHEY and CDR2 as SMNVEV (reference sequence). The DNA of the CDR3 is TGTGCCAGCAGTTTATATCCGGGACAGGGGGACAATGAGCAGTACTTC. It yields the protein CASSLYPGQGDNEQYF.